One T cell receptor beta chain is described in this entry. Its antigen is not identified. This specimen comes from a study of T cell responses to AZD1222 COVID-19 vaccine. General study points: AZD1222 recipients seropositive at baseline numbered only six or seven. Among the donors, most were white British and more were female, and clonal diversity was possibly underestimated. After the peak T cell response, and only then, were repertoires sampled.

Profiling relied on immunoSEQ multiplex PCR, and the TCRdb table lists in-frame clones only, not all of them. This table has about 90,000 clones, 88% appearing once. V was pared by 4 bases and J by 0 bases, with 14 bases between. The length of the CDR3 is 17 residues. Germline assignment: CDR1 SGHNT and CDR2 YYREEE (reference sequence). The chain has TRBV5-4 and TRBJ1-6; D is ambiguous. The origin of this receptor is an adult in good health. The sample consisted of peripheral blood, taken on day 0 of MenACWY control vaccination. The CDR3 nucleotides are TGTGCCAGCAGCCCCAGCACTGATAGCTCCTATAATTCACCCCTCCACTTT. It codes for CASSPSTDSSYNSPLHF.